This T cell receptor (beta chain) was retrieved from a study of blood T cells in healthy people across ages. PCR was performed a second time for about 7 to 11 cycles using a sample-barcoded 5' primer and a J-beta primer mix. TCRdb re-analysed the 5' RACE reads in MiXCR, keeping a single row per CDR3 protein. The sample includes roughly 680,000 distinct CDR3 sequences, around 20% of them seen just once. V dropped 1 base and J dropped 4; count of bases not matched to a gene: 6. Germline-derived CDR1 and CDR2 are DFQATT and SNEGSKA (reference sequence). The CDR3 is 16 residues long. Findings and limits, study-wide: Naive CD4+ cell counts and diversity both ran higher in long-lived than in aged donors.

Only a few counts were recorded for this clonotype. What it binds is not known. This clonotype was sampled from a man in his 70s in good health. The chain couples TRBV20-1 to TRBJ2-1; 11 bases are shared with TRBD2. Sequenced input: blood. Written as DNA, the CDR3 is TGCAGTGCTAGAGCATTGACTAGCGGGGCATACAATGAGCAGTTCTTC. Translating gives CSARALTSGAYNEQFF.